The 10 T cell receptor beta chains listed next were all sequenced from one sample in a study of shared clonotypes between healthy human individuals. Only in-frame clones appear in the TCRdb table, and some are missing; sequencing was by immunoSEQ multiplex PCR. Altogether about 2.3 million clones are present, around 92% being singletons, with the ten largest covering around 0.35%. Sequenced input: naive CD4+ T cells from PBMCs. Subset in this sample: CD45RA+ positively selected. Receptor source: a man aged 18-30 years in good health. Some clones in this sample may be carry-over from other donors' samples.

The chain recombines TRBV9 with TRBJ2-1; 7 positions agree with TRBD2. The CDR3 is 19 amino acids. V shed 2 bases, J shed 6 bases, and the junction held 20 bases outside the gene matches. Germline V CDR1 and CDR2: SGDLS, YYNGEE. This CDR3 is CASSVSFGRAGAKGNEQFF. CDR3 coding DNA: TGTGCCAGCAGCGTTTCTTTCGGGCGGGCGGGAGCGAAAGGCAATGAGCAGTTCTTC.

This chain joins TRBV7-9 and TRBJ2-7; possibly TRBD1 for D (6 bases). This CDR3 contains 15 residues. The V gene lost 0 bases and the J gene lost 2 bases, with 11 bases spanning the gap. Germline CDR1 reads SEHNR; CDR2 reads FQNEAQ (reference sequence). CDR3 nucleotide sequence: TGTGCCAGCAGCTTAGCCCTCACAGGGCCCTACGAGCAGTACTTC. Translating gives CASSLALTGPYEQYF.

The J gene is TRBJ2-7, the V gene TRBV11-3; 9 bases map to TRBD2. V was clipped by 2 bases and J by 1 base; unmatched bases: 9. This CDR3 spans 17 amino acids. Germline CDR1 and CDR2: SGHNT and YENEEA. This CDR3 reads CASSLYVAGVRSYEQYF. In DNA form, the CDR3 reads TGTGCCAGCAGCTTATATGTAGCGGGAGTTCGTTCCTACGAGCAGTACTTC.

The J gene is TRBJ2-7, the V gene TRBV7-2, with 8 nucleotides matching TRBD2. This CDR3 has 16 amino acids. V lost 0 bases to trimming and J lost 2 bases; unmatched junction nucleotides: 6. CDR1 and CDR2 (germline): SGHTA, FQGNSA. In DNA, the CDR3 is TGTGCCAGCAGCTTAGCGTTAGGGACTAGGGCCTACGAGCAGTACTTC. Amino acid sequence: CASSLALGTRAYEQYF.

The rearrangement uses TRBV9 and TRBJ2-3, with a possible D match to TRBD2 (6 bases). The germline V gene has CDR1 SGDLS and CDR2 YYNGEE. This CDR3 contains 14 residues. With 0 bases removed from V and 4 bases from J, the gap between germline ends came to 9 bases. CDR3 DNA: TGTGCCAGCAGCGTAGGGGGGGATGCAGATACGCAGTATTTT. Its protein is CASSVGGDADTQYF.

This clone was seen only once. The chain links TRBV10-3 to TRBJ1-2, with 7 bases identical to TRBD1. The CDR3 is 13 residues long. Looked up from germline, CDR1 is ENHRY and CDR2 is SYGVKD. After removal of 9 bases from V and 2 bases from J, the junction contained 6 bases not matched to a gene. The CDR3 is CAIGQAANYGYTF. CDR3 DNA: TGTGCCATAGGACAGGCGGCAAACTATGGCTACACCTTC.

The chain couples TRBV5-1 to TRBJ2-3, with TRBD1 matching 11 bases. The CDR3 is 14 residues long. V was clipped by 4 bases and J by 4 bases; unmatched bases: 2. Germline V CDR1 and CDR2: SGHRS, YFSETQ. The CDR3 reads CASSGTGGSDTQYF. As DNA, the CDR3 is TGCGCCAGCAGCGGGACAGGGGGATCAGATACGCAGTATTTT.

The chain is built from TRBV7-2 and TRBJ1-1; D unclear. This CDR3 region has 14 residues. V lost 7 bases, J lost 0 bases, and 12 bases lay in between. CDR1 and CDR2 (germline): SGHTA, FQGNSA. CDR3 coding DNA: TGTGCCAGCATGGTTGAATTCATGAACACTGAAGCTTTCTTT. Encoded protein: CASMVEFMNTEAFF.

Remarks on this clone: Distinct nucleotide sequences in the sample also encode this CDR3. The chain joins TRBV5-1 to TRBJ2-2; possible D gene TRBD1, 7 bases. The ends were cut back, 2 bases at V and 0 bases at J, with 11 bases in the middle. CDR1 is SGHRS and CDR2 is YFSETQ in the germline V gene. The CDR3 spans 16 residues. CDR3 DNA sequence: TGCGCCAGCAGCTTAGGCGGGACAGCGAACACCGGGGAGCTGTTTTTT. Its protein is CASSLGGTANTGELFF.

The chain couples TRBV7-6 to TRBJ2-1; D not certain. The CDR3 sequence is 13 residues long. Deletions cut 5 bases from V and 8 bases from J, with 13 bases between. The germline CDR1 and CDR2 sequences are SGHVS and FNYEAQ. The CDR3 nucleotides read TGTGCCAGCAGCCCAAGGGCGCATGATGAGCAGTTCTTC. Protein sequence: CASSPRAHDEQFF.